The TCR beta chain under discussion was sequenced for a study of blood T cell repertoires in COVID-19. Study-wide context: COVID-19 samples, acute and convalescent, were from the United States, Italy and Spain.

Per the authors' pipeline: The authors estimated nucleated cell counts from reference gene primer amplification. Data came from immunoSEQ multiplex PCR; TCRdb stores just in-frame clones and leaves some out. V and J calls and clone size come straight from that table; D and trimming were deduced from the DNA. The sample yields around 240,000 clones, approximately 85% seen once. The receptor was derived from a woman aged 45 to 65 who had recovered from COVID-19. Source material: PBMCs or T cells enriched from blood (not recorded which).

In DNA, the CDR3 is TGTGCCAGCAGCTCGGACAGGAAAAACTATGGCTACACCTTC. Amino acid sequence: CASSSDRKNYGYTF. The chain has TRBV7-3 and TRBJ1-2, with TRBD1 matching 7 bases. CDR3 length: 14 amino acids. Trimming removed 4 bases from V and 2 bases from J; junction bases left unmatched: 4. Germline V lookup: CDR1 SGHTA, CDR2 FQGTGA.